These 30 T cell receptor beta chains were sequenced from one sample in a study of blood T cells in healthy people across ages. For the second PCR, which ran for roughly 6 to 11 cycles, a sample-barcoded 5' primer and a J-beta primer mix were used. TCRdb recomputed calls from the 5' RACE reads with MiXCR, one row per CDR3 protein. Here the sample spans approximately 600,000 distinct CDR3 sequences, around three fifths being singletons. The sequencing sample was made of blood. The receptors originated from a man in his sixties in good health.

The chain employs TRBV9 and TRBJ2-5; 12 bases agree with TRBD2. Trimming at V came to 3 bases and at J to 1 base, leaving 7 bases not matched to a gene. This CDR3 has 17 residues. CDR1 and CDR2 from the germline V gene are SGDLS and YYNGEE. The CDR3 loop is CASSAWTSGDFQETQYF. CDR3 in DNA: TGTGCCAGCAGCGCATGGACTAGCGGGGACTTCCAAGAGACCCAGTACTTC.

The chain's CDR3 is CASSVKTESDTEAFF. In DNA, the CDR3 is TGTGCCAGCAGCGTTAAGACCGAGTCGGACACTGAAGCTTTCTTT. The chain couples TRBV12-3 or TRBV12-4 to TRBJ1-1; D unresolved. The germline V and J ends were trimmed by 6 bases and 3 bases, with 17 bases remaining between them. The length of the CDR3 is 15 residues.

This chain joins TRBV6-1 and TRBJ2-5; D is possibly TRBD1 or TRBD2 (5 bases each). The J call may be faulty, since TRBJ2-1 better matches the DNA end. Germline CDR1 reads MNHNS; CDR2 reads SASEGT. The CDR3 spans 15 residues. The CDR3 region is CASSSLSWDQETQFF. The CDR3 bases are TGTGCCAGCAGTTCCCTCTCCTGGGACCAAGAGACCCAGTTCTTC.

This chain connects TRBV3-1 to TRBJ2-7; no reliable D call. The germline V and J ends were trimmed by 1 base and 5 bases, with 9 bases remaining between them. Looked up from germline, CDR1 is LGHDT and CDR2 is YNNKEL (reference sequence). The CDR3 covers 13 residues. The chain's CDR3 is CASSQGRVHEQYF. The CDR3 bases are TGTGCCAGCAGCCAAGGCCGGGTCCACGAGCAGTACTTC.

The CDR3 reads CASSLSSPREQYF. DNA of the CDR3: TGCGCCAGCAGCTTGAGTTCCCCACGGGAGCAGTACTTC. J is TRBJ2-4 and V is TRBV5-1, with D maybe TRBD2 (6 bases). The CDR3 is 13 amino acids. CDR1 is SGHRS and CDR2 is YFSETQ in the germline V gene. V shed 1 base and J shed 13 bases, with 15 bases lying between them.

Here the CDR3 reads CASSQGAGREAEAFF. The CDR3 region has the DNA TGTGCCAGCAGCCAAGGCGCGGGCCGGGAGGCTGAAGCTTTCTTT. This chain uses TRBV4-2 with TRBJ1-1; D unresolved. The germline V gene encodes CDR1 LGHNA and CDR2 YNFKEQ. V lost 1 base and J lost 6, with 15 bases in between. The CDR3 contains 15 residues.

V gene TRBV4-2 combines with J gene TRBJ2-6; D gene uncertain. Trimming left V 0 bases short and J 0 bases short, with 3 bases between. The CDR3 length is 15 residues. Germline V lookup: CDR1 LGHNA, CDR2 YNFKEQ. The chain's CDR3 is CASSQDISGANVLTF. As DNA, the CDR3 is TGTGCCAGCAGCCAAGACATCTCTGGGGCCAACGTCCTGACTTTC.

This clonotype has a handful of counts. The chain has TRBV10-3 and TRBJ2-5; 7 bases match TRBD2. From germline, CDR1 is ENHRY and CDR2 SYGVKD. V was pared by 4 bases and J by 1 base, with 3 bases of the junction left unmatched. The CDR3 is 14 amino acids. Written as DNA, the CDR3 is TGTGCCATCAGTGCAACTAGCGCCCAAGAGACCCAGTACTTC. Translating it yields CAISATSAQETQYF.

The chain uses TRBV4-1 and TRBJ2-3; 11 nucleotides match TRBD2. Germline V gives CDR1 MGHRA, CDR2 YSYEKL. This CDR3 comprises 16 residues. Unmatched junction bases numbered 6, after V lost 1 base and J lost 6 bases. This CDR3 is CASSQGVSGGADTQYF. CDR3 DNA: TGCGCCAGCAGCCAAGGTGTTAGCGGGGGGGCGGATACGCAGTATTTT.

The chain couples TRBV4-2 to TRBJ1-4; D is possibly TRBD1 (5 bases). This CDR3 is built from 16 residues. Germline CDR1 LGHNA, CDR2 YNFKEQ. The V end was cut by 1 base, the J end by 8 bases, with 17 bases between. CDR3: CASSQASGAGLEKLFF. CDR3 nucleotides: TGTGCCAGCAGCCAAGCGAGCGGGGCCGGATTGGAAAAACTGTTTTTT.

V gene TRBV5-1 combines with J gene TRBJ2-1; the D gene is possibly TRBD2 (6 bases). Per the germline V gene, CDR1 is SGHRS and CDR2 is YFSETQ. This CDR3 has 15 residues. The V end lost 4 bases, the J end lost 0 bases, and 11 bases lay between the germline ends. The CDR3 bases are TGCGCCAGCAGCCTGCCGCGGGACTCCTACAATGAGCAGTTCTTC. Translation: CASSLPRDSYNEQFF.

This clonotype came up a few times. The V gene is TRBV6-1, the J gene TRBJ2-3; 11 bases are shared with TRBD2. Per the germline V gene, CDR1 is MNHNS and CDR2 is SASEGT. The CDR3 runs 17 residues. Trimming at V came to 4 bases and at J to 6 bases, leaving 12 bases not matched to a gene. CDR3 region: CASSALAGGPNVDTQYF. The CDR3 DNA sequence: TGTGCCAGCAGTGCTCTAGCGGGGGGTCCGAATGTGGATACGCAGTATTTT.

This chain joins TRBV24-1 and TRBJ2-1; 7 bases are shared with TRBD1. Germline V gives CDR1 KGHDR, CDR2 SFDVKD. Trimming cost V 2 bases and J 8 bases; bases outside gene matches: 2. The CDR3 is 13 amino acids. This chain's CDR3 is CATSDYRGDEQFF. The CDR3 nucleotides are TGTGCCACCAGTGATTACAGGGGCGATGAGCAGTTCTTC.

This clonotype showed up many times. The V gene is TRBV5-1, the J gene TRBJ2-3; TRBD2 might be the D (5 bases). This CDR3 has 14 amino acids. Trimming pared 5 bases from V and 2 bases from J, leaving 12 bases between. Germline CDR1 is SGHRS and CDR2 is YFSETQ. In DNA form, the CDR3 reads TGCGCCAGCAGTCCCGGGGAACCCACAGATACGCAGTATTTT. This encodes CASSPGEPTDTQYF.

The chain uses TRBV9 and TRBJ2-3; weak D call: TRBD2 (5 bases). Germline V gene sequence: CDR1 SGDLS, CDR2 YYNGEE. This CDR3 spans 12 amino acids. V was pared by 5 bases and J by 8 bases, with 12 bases between. In DNA, the CDR3 is TGTGCCAGCAGTCCCGGTGGGAGTACGCAGTATTTT. It codes for CASSPGGSTQYF.

The rearrangement links TRBV27 to TRBJ2-7, with TRBD1 matching 7 bases. V was clipped by 6 bases and J by 3 bases; unmatched bases: 11. Germline CDR1 MNHEY, CDR2 SMNVEV (reference sequence). This CDR3 region has 15 residues. The CDR3 nucleotides read TGTGCCAGCAGGATCGGACAGGCAGAGTTCTACGAGCAGTACTTC. The encoded protein is CASRIGQAEFYEQYF.

The chain employs TRBV5-1 and TRBJ1-2, with D maybe TRBD1 (5 bases). The V and J ends lost 4 bases and 4 bases respectively, with 14 bases between them. Germline CDR1 reads SGHRS; CDR2 reads YFSETQ. CDR3 size: 14 residues. CDR3 sequence (DNA): TGCGCCAGCAGCCCCGTGGAACAGGCCTATGGCTACACCTTC. Translation: CASSPVEQAYGYTF.

J is TRBJ2-1 and V is TRBV7-2; D gene unclear. Germline CDR1 and CDR2: SGHTA and FQGNSA. The CDR3 runs 13 residues. V was pared by 1 base and J by 6 bases, with 7 bases between. DNA of the CDR3: TGTGCCAGCAGCTTAGTCTGGATCAATGAGCAGTTCTTC. This codes for CASSLVWINEQFF.

This chain joins TRBV2 and TRBJ1-4, with a tentative D call TRBD1 (6 bases). Deletions cut 8 bases from V and 6 bases from J, with 13 bases between. This CDR3 has 13 amino acids. Germline values: CDR1 SNHLY, CDR2 FYNNEI. The CDR3 sequence: CASGRDIDEKLFF. The CDR3 DNA is TGTGCCAGCGGAAGGGACATCGATGAAAAACTGTTTTTT.

This clonotype was observed a few times. J is TRBJ2-5 and V is TRBV18, with 8 bases aligning to TRBD1. The J call may be incorrect, as the DNA end agrees better with TRBJ2-7. There are 13 residues in the CDR3. CDR1 and CDR2 (germline): KGHSH, LQKENI. CDR3 in amino acids: CASSGQGLYEQYF. In DNA form, the CDR3 reads TGTGCCAGCTCCGGACAGGGACTCTACGAGCAGTACTTC.

CDR3 sequence (DNA): TGTGCCGGCCACTTCGCTAGCGGGAGGGGAGAGACCCAGTACTTC. Protein: CAGHFASGRGETQYF. The chain combines TRBV2 with TRBJ2-5; 12 bases match TRBD2. This CDR3 spans 15 amino acids. V lost 11 bases to trimming and J lost 4 bases; unmatched junction nucleotides: 11. Looked up from germline, CDR1 is SNHLY and CDR2 is FYNNEI.

CDR3 loop: CASKRSAGAYEQYF. The CDR3 nucleotides are TGTGCCAGCAAACGGTCTGCAGGTGCCTACGAGCAGTACTTC. The chain links TRBV27 to TRBJ2-7; D call uncertain. Trimming stripped 7 bases from V and 2 bases from J, with 15 bases between. CDR1 is MNHEY, CDR2 SMNVEV, per germline (reference sequence). The CDR3 has 14 residues.

V and J are TRBV20-1 and TRBJ2-6; D is uncertain. The CDR3 is 16 amino acids. Germline CDR1 is DFQATT and CDR2 is SNEGSKA (reference sequence). V was clipped by 1 base and J by 4 bases, with 14 bases between them. The CDR3, as DNA: TGCAGTGCTAGAGTCCCAGTTTTGTTCGGGGCCAACGTCCTGACTTTC. Protein: CSARVPVLFGANVLTF.

The chain is built from TRBV28 and TRBJ1-2; a weak D match, TRBD1 (5 bases). CDR3 length: 14 residues. Trimming took off 6 bases at V and 2 bases at J, with 13 bases between the two ends. CDR1 MDHEN and CDR2 SYDVKM come from the germline V gene. The CDR3 DNA is TGTGCCAGCAGCTCCATGACAGAGAACTATGGCTACACCTTC. Translated: CASSSMTENYGYTF.

The chain has TRBV4-1 and TRBJ1-6, with unresolved D. Trimming removed 0 bases at V and 10 bases at J, with 13 bases between. Germline lookup yields CDR1 MGHRA and CDR2 YSYEKL. CDR3 length: 15 residues. The CDR3 DNA reads TGCGCCAGCAGCCAAGATAGAGGGCCGGGGTCACCCCTCCACTTT. It yields the protein CASSQDRGPGSPLHF.

The chain uses TRBV27 and TRBJ2-1, with 13 bases matching TRBD2. The CDR3 contains 17 residues. V was pared by 6 bases and J by 7 bases, with 12 bases of the junction left unmatched. Germline-derived CDR1 and CDR2 are MNHEY and SMNVEV (reference sequence). The CDR3 DNA reads TGTGCCAGCAGGGGGGTGACTAGCGGGGGGCCTAGGAATGAGCAGTTCTTC. This gives the protein CASRGVTSGGPRNEQFF.

The gene calls are TRBV12-3 or TRBV12-4 and TRBJ1-4; 8 bases are shared with TRBD1. This CDR3 has 15 amino acids. The V and J ends lost 5 bases and 2 bases, in that order; junction bases with no gene match: 4. Here the CDR3 DNA reads TGTGCCAGCAGTGATCAGGGGGCCACTAATGAAAAACTGTTTTTT. It encodes CASSDQGATNEKLFF.

This rearrangement joins TRBV15 to TRBJ2-5, with TRBD1 as a possible D gene (5 bases). The CDR3 totals 12 residues. Germline-derived CDR1 and CDR2 are LNHNV and YYDKDF (reference sequence). The ends were cut back, 7 bases at V and 0 bases at J, with 6 bases in the middle. The CDR3 loop reads CATMDNQETQYF. DNA for the CDR3: TGTGCCACCATGGACAACCAAGAGACCCAGTACTTC.

V is TRBV29-1 and J is TRBJ2-3, with D possibly matching TRBD2 (5 bases). Germline assignment: CDR1 SQVTM and CDR2 ANQGSEA. This CDR3 has 13 amino acids. V shed 7 bases and J shed 2 bases, with 13 bases lying between them. CDR3 nucleotides: TGCAGCGCTCGGACGGGATTCACAGATACGCAGTATTTT. This gives the protein CSARTGFTDTQYF.

The chain carries TRBV28 and TRBJ2-1; TRBD2 agrees at 8 bases. CDR1 MDHEN and CDR2 SYDVKM come from the germline V gene. This CDR3 comprises 16 residues. The V segment lost 8 bases and the J segment 3 bases; nucleotides outside the gene matches: 12. Here the CDR3 DNA reads TGTGCCAGCGGCAATCCGTGGAGCGGGGGCTACAATGAGCAGTTCTTC. It yields the protein CASGNPWSGGYNEQFF.